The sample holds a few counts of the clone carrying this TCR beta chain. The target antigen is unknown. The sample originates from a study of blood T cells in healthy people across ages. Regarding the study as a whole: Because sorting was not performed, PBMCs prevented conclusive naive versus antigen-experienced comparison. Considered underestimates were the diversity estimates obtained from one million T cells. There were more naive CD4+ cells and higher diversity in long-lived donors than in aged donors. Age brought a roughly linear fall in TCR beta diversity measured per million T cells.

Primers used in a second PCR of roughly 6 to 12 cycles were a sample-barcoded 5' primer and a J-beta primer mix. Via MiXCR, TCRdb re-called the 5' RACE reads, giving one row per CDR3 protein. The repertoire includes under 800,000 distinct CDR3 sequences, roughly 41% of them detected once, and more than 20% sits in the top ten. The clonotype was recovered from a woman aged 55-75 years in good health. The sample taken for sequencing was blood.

The CDR3 spells CSGSTPLYEQYF. Written as DNA, the CDR3 is TGCAGTGGGTCGACCCCACTCTACGAGCAGTACTTC. The chain employs TRBV20-1 and TRBJ2-7; D gene ambiguous. Germline CDR1 reads DFQATT; CDR2 reads SNEGSKA (reference sequence). Trimming stripped 7 bases from V and 3 bases from J, with 13 bases between. This CDR3 comprises 12 residues.